This entry describes one T cell receptor beta chain. These data come from a study of blood T cell repertoires in COVID-19. Libraries were prepared by immunoSEQ multiplex PCR; TCRdb keeps only in-frame clonotypes and omits some of them. The data contain a few hundred thousand clones, just over 90% of them singletons. CDR1 is SGHNT, CDR2 YENEEA, per germline. J was trimmed by 6 bases and V by 5 bases; bases with no gene match: 3. The CDR3 runs 13 residues. Grouping used clinical history reported by participants in a survey and questionnaire. A PCR-confirmed or clinician-diagnosed COVID-19 case had contacted exposed participants within 2 weeks of entry.

Input material: PBMCs or T cells enriched from blood (not recorded which). J is TRBJ2-2 and V is TRBV11-3; 7 bases match TRBD1. This clonotype was sampled from a woman in her thirties or forties who had been exposed to COVID-19. The chain's CDR3 is CASSDRASGELFF. The DNA of the CDR3 is TGTGCCAGCAGCGACAGGGCTTCCGGGGAGCTGTTTTTT.